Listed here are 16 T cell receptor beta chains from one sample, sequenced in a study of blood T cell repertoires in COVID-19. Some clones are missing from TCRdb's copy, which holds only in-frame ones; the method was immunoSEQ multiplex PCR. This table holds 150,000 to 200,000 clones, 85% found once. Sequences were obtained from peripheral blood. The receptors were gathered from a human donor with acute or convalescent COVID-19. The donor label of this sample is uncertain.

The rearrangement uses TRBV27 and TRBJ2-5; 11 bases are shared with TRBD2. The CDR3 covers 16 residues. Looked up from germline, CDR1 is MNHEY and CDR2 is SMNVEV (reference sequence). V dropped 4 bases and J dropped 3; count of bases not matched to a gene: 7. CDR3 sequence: CASSSSTSGGKETQYF. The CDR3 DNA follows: TGTGCCAGCAGTTCCTCCACTAGCGGGGGAAAAGAGACCCAGTACTTC.

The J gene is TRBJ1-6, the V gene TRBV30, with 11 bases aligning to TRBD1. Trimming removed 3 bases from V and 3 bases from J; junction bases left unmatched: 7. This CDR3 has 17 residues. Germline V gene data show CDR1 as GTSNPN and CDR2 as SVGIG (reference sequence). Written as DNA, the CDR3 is TGTGCCTGGAGACCGGACAGGGGGCTCCTCTATAATTCACCCCTCCACTTT. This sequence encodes CAWRPDRGLLYNSPLHF. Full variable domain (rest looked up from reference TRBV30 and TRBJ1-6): SQTIHQWPATLVQPVGSPLSLECTVEGTSNPNLYWYRQAAGRGLQLLFYSVGIGQISSEVPQNLSASRPQDRQFILSSKKLLLSDSGFYLCAWRPDRGLLYNSPLHFGNGTRLTVT.

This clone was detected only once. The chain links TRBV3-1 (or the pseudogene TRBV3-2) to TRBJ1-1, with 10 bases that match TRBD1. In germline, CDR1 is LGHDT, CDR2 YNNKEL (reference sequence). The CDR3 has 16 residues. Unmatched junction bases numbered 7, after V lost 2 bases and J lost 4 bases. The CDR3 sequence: CASSQKPGQGTTEAFF. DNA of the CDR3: TGTGCCAGCAGCCAAAAACCGGGACAGGGGACCACTGAAGCTTTCTTT.

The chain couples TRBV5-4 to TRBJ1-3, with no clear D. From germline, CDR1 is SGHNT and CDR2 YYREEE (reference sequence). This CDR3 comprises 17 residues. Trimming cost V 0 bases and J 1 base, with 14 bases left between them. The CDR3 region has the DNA TGTGCCAGCAGCTTGGCAGGCTTGGGCTTATCTGGAAACACCATATATTTT. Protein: CASSLAGLGLSGNTIYF.

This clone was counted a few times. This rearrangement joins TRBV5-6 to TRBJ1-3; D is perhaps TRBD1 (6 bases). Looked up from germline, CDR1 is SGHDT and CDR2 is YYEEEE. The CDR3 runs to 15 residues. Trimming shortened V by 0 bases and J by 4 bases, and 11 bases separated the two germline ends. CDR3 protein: CASSLDRAGGNTIYF. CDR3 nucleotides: TGTGCCAGCAGCTTGGACAGGGCAGGAGGAAACACCATATATTTT. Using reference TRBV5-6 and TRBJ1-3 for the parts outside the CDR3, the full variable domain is DAGVTQSPTHLIKTRGQQVTLRCSPKSGHDTVSWYQQALGQGPQFIFQYYEEEERQRGNFPDRFSGHQFPNYSSELNVNALLLGDSALYLCASSLDRAGGNTIYFGEGSWLTVV.

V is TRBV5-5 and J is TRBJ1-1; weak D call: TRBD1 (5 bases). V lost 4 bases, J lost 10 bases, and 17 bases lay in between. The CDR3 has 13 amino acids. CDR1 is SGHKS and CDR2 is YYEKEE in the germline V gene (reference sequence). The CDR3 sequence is CASSPDRHRRAFF. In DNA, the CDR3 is TGTGCCAGCAGCCCAGACAGACACCGAAGAGCTTTCTTT.

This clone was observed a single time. In DNA form, the CDR3 reads TGTGCCAGCAGTTTATCGTCGGGCGGGGGGGCACAAGGTGAGCAGTTCTTC. This sequence encodes CASSLSSGGGAQGEQFF. The chain combines TRBV27 with TRBJ2-1; 9 bases map to TRBD2. With 0 bases clipped from V and 9 bases from J, the junction kept 12 bases outside the gene matches. Germline V gene data show CDR1 as MNHEY and CDR2 as SMNVEV (reference sequence). The CDR3 runs to 17 residues.

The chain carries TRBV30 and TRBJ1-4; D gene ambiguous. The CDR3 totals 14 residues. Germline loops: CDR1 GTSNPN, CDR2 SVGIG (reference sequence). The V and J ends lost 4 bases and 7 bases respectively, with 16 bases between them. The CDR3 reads CAWNSIVLVEKLFF. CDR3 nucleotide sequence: TGTGCCTGGAATTCTATCGTCTTGGTTGAAAAACTGTTTTTT.

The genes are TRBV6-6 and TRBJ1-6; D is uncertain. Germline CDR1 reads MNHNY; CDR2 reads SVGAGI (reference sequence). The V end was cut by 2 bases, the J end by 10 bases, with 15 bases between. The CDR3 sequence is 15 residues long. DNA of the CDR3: TGTGCCAGCAGTTACCCAGCTCCGGGTGGGTCACCCCTCCACTTT. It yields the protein CASSYPAPGGSPLHF.

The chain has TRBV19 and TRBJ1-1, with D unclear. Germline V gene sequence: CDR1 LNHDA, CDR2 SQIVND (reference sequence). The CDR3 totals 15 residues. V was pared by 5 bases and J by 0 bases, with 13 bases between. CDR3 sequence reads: CASSSSDRLNTEAFF. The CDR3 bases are TGTGCCAGTAGTTCCAGCGACCGGTTGAACACTGAAGCTTTCTTT.

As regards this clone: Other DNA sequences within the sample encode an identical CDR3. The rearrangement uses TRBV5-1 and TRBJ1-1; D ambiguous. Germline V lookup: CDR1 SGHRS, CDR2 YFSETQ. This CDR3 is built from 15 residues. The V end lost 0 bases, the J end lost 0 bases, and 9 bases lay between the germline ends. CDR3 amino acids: CASSLGTGMNTEAFF. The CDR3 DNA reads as TGCGCCAGCAGCTTGGGGACGGGGATGAACACTGAAGCTTTCTTT. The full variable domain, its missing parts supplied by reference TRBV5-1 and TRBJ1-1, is KAGVTQTPRYLIKTRGQQVTLSCSPISGHRSVSWYQQTPGQGLQFLFEYFSETQRNKGNFPGRFSGRQFSNSRSEMNVSTLELGDSALYLCASSLGTGMNTEAFFGQGTRLTVV.

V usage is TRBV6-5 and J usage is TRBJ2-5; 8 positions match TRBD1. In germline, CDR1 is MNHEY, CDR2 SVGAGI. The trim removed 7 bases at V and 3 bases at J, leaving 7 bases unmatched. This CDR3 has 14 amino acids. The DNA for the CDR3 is TGTGCCAGCACGACACCGGGACAGGAAGAGACCCAGTACTTC. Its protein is CASTTPGQEETQYF.

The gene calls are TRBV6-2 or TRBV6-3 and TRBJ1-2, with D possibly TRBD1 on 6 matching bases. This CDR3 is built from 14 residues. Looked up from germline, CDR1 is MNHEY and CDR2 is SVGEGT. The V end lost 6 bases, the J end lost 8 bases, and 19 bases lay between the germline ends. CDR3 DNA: TGTGCCAGCAGCCATCCCGGGTTGACAGGAGGCTACACCTTC. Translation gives CASSHPGLTGGYTF.

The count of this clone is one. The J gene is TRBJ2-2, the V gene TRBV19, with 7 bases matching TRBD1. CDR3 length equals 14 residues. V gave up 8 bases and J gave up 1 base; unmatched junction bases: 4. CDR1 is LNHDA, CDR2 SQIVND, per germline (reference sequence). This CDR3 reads CASWRTGNTGELFF. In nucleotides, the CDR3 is TGTGCCAGTTGGAGGACAGGGAACACCGGGGAGCTGTTTTTT.

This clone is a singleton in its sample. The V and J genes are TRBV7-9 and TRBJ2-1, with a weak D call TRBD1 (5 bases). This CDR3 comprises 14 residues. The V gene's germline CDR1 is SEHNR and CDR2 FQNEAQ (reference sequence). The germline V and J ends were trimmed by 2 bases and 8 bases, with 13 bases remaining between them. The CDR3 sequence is CASSLRYRTDEQFF. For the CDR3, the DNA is TGTGCCAGCAGCTTAAGATACAGGACGGATGAGCAGTTCTTC.

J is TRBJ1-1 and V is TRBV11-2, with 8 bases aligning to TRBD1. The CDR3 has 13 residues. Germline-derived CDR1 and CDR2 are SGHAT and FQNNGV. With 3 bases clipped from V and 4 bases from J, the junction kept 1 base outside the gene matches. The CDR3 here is CASSFTGGTEAFF. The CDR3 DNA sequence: TGTGCCAGCAGCTTTACAGGGGGCACTGAAGCTTTCTTT.